The T cell receptor beta chain under discussion was sequenced for a study of T cells in tuberculosis. Study observations and caveats: Smaller distances to GMM-specific TCRs suggested their expansion in active tuberculosis.

This CDR3 spans 16 amino acids. The germline V gene encodes CDR1 ENHRY and CDR2 SYGVKD. V gave up 4 bases and J gave up 4 bases; unmatched junction bases: 5. A word on this clone: What it recognizes is unknown.

Using immunoSEQ multiplex PCR, the repertoire was profiled, and TCRdb retains in-frame clones only, with some absent. The table includes under 40,000 clones, 91% detected once. This TCR derives from a donor aged 10 to 29 with latent tuberculosis or without tuberculosis infection. V is TRBV10-3 and J is TRBJ2-5; 14 nucleotides match TRBD2. Sequenced sample: PBMCs. The CDR3 region has the DNA TGTGCCATCAGTGGACTAGCGGGAGGGGAACTAGAGACCCAGTACTTC. This codes for CAISGLAGGELETQYF.